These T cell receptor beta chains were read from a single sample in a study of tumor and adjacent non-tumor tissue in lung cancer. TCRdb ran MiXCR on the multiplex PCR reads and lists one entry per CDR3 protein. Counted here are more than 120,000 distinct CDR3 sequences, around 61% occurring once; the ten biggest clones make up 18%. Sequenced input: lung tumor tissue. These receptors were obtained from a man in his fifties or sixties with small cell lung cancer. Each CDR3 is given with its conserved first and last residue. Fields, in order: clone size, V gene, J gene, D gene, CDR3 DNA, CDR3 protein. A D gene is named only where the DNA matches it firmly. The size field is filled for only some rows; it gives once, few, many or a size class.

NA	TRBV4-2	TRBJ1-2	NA	TGTACCAGCAGCCAAGATCGGCAGACTAACTATGGCTACACTTTC	CTSSQDRQTNYGYTF
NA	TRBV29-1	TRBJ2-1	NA	TGCAGCGTTGTGGGGACTTTATACAATGAGCAGTTCTTC	CSVVGTLYNEQFF
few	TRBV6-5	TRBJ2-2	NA	TGTGCCAGCATCCGGAGAAACACCGGGGAGCTGTTTTTT	CASIRRNTGELFF
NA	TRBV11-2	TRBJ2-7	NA	TGTGCCAGCAGCCTCGGACTATTCGAGCAGTACTTC	CASSLGLFEQYF
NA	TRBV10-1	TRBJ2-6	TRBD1	TGCGCCAGCAGGGACAGGGTGGGGTTGCGGCTCTCTGGGGCCAACGTCCTGACTTTC	CASRDRVGLRLSGANVLTF
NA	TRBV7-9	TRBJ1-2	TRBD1	TGTGCCAGCAGTCGACGACAGGGGATAGGTACTGGCTACACCTTC	CASSRRQGIGTGYTF
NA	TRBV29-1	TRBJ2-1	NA	TGCAGCGTTGACCCCTCCAGACTATTGTACAATGAGCAGTTCTTC	CSVDPSRLLYNEQFF
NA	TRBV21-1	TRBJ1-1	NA	TGTGCCAGCACCCCAGATCTGAACACTGAAACTTTCTTT	CASTPDLNTETFF
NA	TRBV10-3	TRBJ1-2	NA	TGTGTCATCAGTGATCTTGGACAAGGCTATGGCTACACCTTC	CVISDLGQGYGYTF
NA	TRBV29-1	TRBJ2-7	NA	TGCAGGGTTGAAGATCTTGGGGGGCCGGAGCAGTACTTC	CRVEDLGGPEQYF
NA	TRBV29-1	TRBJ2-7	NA	TGCAGCGTAACGGACAGCGGCCCGGACGAACAGTACTTT	CSVTDSGPDEQYF
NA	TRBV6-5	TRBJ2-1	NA	TGTGCCAGAAGTTATCGTAGGGGGCTAGCGGGCTACAATGAGCAGTTCTTC	CARSYRRGLAGYNEQFF
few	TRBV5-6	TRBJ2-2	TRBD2	TGTGCCAGCAGCCTGCGGGAGTTTACCCGGGAGCTGTTTTTT	CASSLREFTRELFF
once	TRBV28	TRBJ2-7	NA	TGTGCCAGCAGTTTGCGGCCGCGGGGCTACGAGCAGTACTTC	CASSLRPRGYEQYF
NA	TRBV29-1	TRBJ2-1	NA	TGCAGCGTTACAGTAATTCTCAATGAGCAGTTCTTC	CSVTVILNEQFF
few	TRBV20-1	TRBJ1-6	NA	TGCAGTGCTAGTAGGCAGGACTATAATTCACCCCTCCACTTT	CSASRQDYNSPLHF
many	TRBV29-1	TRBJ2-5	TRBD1	TGCAGCGTTAAGGACAGGGTGGGGGAGACCCAGTACTTC	CSVKDRVGETQYF
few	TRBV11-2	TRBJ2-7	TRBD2	TGTGCCAGCATTGCCGGGGGGGGCGAGCAGTACTTC	CASIAGGGEQYF
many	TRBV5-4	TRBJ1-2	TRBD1	TGTGCCAGCAGCCCGACAGGGCTCGGAGGGGATGGCTACACCTTC	CASSPTGLGGDGYTF
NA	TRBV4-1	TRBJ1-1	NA	TGCGCCATCAACCAAGATCTAGTGGTGGTGAACACTGAAGCTTTCTTT	CAINQDLVVVNTEAFF
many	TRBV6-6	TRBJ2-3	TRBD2	TGTGCCAGCAAACTAGCGGGGGAGCCCACTAGCACAGATACGCAGTATTTT	CASKLAGEPTSTDTQYF
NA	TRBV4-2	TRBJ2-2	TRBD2	TGTTGCAGCAAACTAGCGGGAGACGATGGCTGGGAGCTGTTTTTT	CCSKLAGDDGWELFF
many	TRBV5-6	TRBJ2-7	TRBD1	TGTGCCAGCAGCTTGAAGGGGGCTTCCTACGAGCAGTACTTC	CASSLKGASYEQYF
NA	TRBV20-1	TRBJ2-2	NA	TGCAGTACTAGAGATCTCCGGGATAGCGGGGAGCTGTTTTTT	CSTRDLRDSGELFF
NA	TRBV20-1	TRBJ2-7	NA	TGCAGTGCTAGAGATCTGAGCAACGAGCAGTACTTC	CSARDLSNEQYF